Listed here are 7 T cell receptor beta chains from one sample, sequenced in a study of blood T cell repertoires in COVID-19. Sequencing was performed with immunoSEQ multiplex PCR; in TCRdb, only in-frame clones are kept and a portion is missing. Of about 190,000 clones in the sample, around 80% were seen once. Material for sequencing was peripheral blood. The receptors derive from a woman older than 75 with active or convalescent COVID-19.

J is TRBJ1-2 and V is TRBV4-3; 10 nucleotides agree with TRBD1. The germline V gene encodes CDR1 LGHNA and CDR2 YSLEER. The V and J ends lost 0 bases and 7 bases, in that order; junction bases with no gene match: 8. The CDR3 runs to 16 residues. The CDR3 spells CASSQEPTGTGVGYTF. The CDR3 nucleotides are TGCGCCAGCAGCCAAGAACCGACCGGGACAGGGGTTGGCTACACCTTC.

V usage is TRBV12-3 or TRBV12-4 and J usage is TRBJ1-2; D unclear. The ends were cut back, 1 base at V and 8 bases at J, with 11 bases in the middle. The CDR3 sequence is 13 residues long. CDR3 residues: CASSLDFRRGYTF. The CDR3 nucleotides read TGTGCCAGCAGTTTAGATTTCCGGAGGGGCTACACCTTC.

The chain uses TRBV5-1 and TRBJ2-7; D uncertain. V lost 0 bases and J 2 bases, leaving 6 bases between the germline ends. Germline CDR1 reads SGHRS; CDR2 reads YFSETQ. The CDR3 spans 13 residues. The CDR3: CASSLDRAYEQYF. Written as DNA, the CDR3 is TGCGCCAGCAGCTTGGATCGGGCCTACGAGCAGTACTTC. Full variable domain (rest looked up from reference TRBV5-1 and TRBJ2-7): KAGVTQTPRYLIKTRGQQVTLSCSPISGHRSVSWYQQTPGQGLQFLFEYFSETQRNKGNFPGRFSGRQFSNSRSEMNVSTLELGDSALYLCASSLDRAYEQYFGPGTRLTVT.

The chain has TRBV7-6 and TRBJ2-2; TRBD1 matches 8 bases. This CDR3 is 16 amino acids long. Per the germline V gene, CDR1 is SGHVS and CDR2 is FNYEAQ. Trimming at V came to 1 base and at J to 5 bases, leaving 6 bases not matched to a gene. The CDR3 DNA is TGTGCCAGCAGCTTAGGTTCAGGGGGCACGACCGGGGAGCTGTTTTTT. Translation gives CASSLGSGGTTGELFF.

The J gene is TRBJ2-3, the V gene TRBV7-9, with unresolved D. Trimming took off 5 bases at V and 5 bases at J, with 14 bases between the two ends. The CDR3 is 14 residues long. Germline V gene sequence: CDR1 SEHNR, CDR2 FQNEAQ (reference sequence). The CDR3 loop is CASSPMGRQDTQYF. The DNA of the CDR3 is TGTGCCAGCAGCCCGATGGGCCGACAAGATACGCAGTATTTT. Looking up the rest from reference TRBV7-9 and TRBJ2-3 gives the full variable domain: DTGVSQNPRHKITKRGQNVTFRCDPISEHNRLYWYRQTLGQGPEFLTYFQNEAQLEKSRLLSDRFSAERPKGSFSTLEIQRTEQGDSAMYLCASSPMGRQDTQYFGPGTRLTVL.

The rearrangement joins TRBV28 to TRBJ1-2; 7 nucleotides match TRBD1. Germline-derived CDR1 and CDR2 are MDHEN and SYDVKM. The V gene end was trimmed by 2 bases and the J gene end by 8 bases; junction bases not matched to a gene: 5. The CDR3 spans 13 residues. The CDR3 is CASSLEVRGGYTF. CDR3 in DNA: TGTGCCAGCAGTTTAGAGGTCAGGGGGGGCTACACCTTC.

A single count supports this clone. The V call is TRBV1, the J call TRBJ2-5; the table assigns TRBD1, which was not confirmed against the DNA. TRBV1 has pseudogene status. This CDR3 has 13 residues. The CDR3 loop reads CTTLTGTVETQYF. The DNA of the CDR3 is TGCACCACCTTAACGGGGACAGTAGAGACCCAGTACTTC.